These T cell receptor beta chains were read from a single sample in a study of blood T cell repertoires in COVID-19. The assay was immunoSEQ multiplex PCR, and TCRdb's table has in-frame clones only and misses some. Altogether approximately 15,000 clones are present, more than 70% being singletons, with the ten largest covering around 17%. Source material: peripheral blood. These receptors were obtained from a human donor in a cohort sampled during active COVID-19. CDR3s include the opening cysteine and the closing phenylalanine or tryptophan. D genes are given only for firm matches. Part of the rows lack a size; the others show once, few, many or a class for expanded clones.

CASTPTGMNTEAFF | TGTGCCAGCACCCCGACAGGAATGAACACTGAAGCTTTCTTT | . | . | TRBJ1-1 | TRBV6-5
CASSLGGSWDTQYF | TGTGCCAGCAGCCTAGGCGGGTCGTGGGATACGCAGTATTTT | . | . | TRBJ2-3 | TRBV3-1/TRBV3-2
CASSGAGSNEQFF | TGTGCCAGCAGCGGGGCTGGGAGCAATGAGCAGTTCTTC | . | . | TRBJ2-1 | TRBV9
CASSHLAGTSPETQYF | TGCGCCAGCAGCCATCTCGCCGGGACTAGCCCAGAGACCCAGTACTTC | TRBD2 | . | TRBJ2-5 | TRBV4-3
CASSQEIQPNYGYTF | TGCGCCAGCAGCCAAGAAATACAACCTAACTATGGCTACACCTTC | . | few | TRBJ1-2 | TRBV4-1
CASSFIGDLQEQFF | TGTGCCAGCAGTTTCATCGGGGACTTACAGGAGCAGTTCTTC | . | . | TRBJ2-1 | TRBV28
CASSLDGTGLYEQYF | TGTGCCAGCAGCTTAGACGGGACAGGGCTGTACGAGCAGTACTTC | TRBD1 | . | TRBJ2-7 | TRBV11-3
CASSPLDRSDIQYF | TGTGCCAGCTCACCTCTTGACAGGTCGGACATTCAGTACTTC | . | few | TRBJ2-4 | TRBV18
CASSFVQGAPYGYTF | TGTGCCAGCAGTTTTGTCCAGGGGGCTCCCTATGGCTACACCTTC | TRBD1 | . | TRBJ1-2 | TRBV28
CAWSTPGGFYGYTF | TGTGCCTGGAGTACCCCCGGAGGGTTCTATGGCTACACCTTC | . | . | TRBJ1-2 | TRBV30
CASSTVGAYEQYF | TGTGCCAGCAGTACAGTGGGTGCCTACGAGCAGTACTTC | . | once | TRBJ2-7 | TRBV7-2
CATSDSDRGGRNTIYF | TGTGCCACCAGTGACTCGGACAGGGGGGGTAGAAACACCATATATTTT | TRBD1 | . | TRBJ1-3 | TRBV24-1
CASNGQTPFNTQYF | TGTGCCAGCAACGGACAGACGCCCTTCAATACGCAGTATTTT | . | . | TRBJ2-3 | TRBV2
CASSRILRGENEQFF | TGCGCCAGCAGTCGAATCCTCAGGGGAGAGAATGAGCAGTTCTTC | . | . | TRBJ2-1 | TRBV4-1
CASSRDRRTDTQYF | TGTGCCAGCAGCCGGGACAGGCGCACAGATACGCAGTATTTT | TRBD1 | . | TRBJ2-3 | TRBV3-1/TRBV3-2
CASSSGLIYNEQFF | TGTGCCAGCAGCTCGGGACTCATCTACAATGAGCAGTTCTTC | . | once | TRBJ2-1 | TRBV5-8
CASSLRQGAIDTF | TGTGCCAGCAGCCTACGACAGGGGGCAATTGACACCTTC | TRBD1 | . | TRBJ1-2 | TRBV28
CASSFGLGLAGGGETQYF | TGTGCCAGCAGCTTTGGTCTGGGACTAGCGGGAGGAGGAGAGACCCAGTACTTC | TRBD2 | once | TRBJ2-5 | TRBV7-6
CASSLDRVGNTGELFF | TGTGCCAGCAGCTTGGACAGGGTGGGGAACACCGGGGAGCTGTTTTTT | . | . | TRBJ2-2 | TRBV5-6
CASSLAGGTYEQYF | TGTGCCAGCAGCCTAGCGGGAGGTACATACGAGCAGTACTTC | TRBD2 | once | TRBJ2-7 | TRBV3-1/TRBV3-2
CASRDRGSLYGYTF | TGTGCCAGCAGGGACAGGGGATCCCTGTATGGCTACACCTTC | TRBD1 | . | TRBJ1-2 | TRBV28
CASSSGGRQPQHF | TGTGCCAGCAGTTCAGGGGGGCGGCAGCCCCAGCATTTT | TRBD1 | . | TRBJ1-5 | TRBV28
CSVAENTGELFF | TGCAGCGTCGCAGAAAACACCGGGGAGCTGTTTTTT | . | . | TRBJ2-2 | TRBV29-1
CASSLEGTGHTGELFF | TGTGCCAGCAGCTTAGAGGGGACAGGGCACACCGGGGAGCTGTTTTTT | TRBD1 | . | TRBJ2-2 | TRBV11-2
CSASGSGGSPYEQYF | TGCAGTGCTAGTGGCTCGGGAGGGTCTCCGTACGAGCAGTACTTC | TRBD2 | . | TRBJ2-7 | TRBV20-1
CASSQEAGTLEKLFF | TGTGCCAGCAGCCAAGAGGCCGGGACACTCGAAAAACTGTTTTTT | . | . | TRBJ1-4 | TRBV3-1/TRBV3-2
CASTKQLHSNQPQHF | TGTGCCAGCACCAAACAGCTCCATAGCAATCAGCCCCAGCATTTT | . | . | TRBJ1-5 | TRBV6-6
CASSLYLGGTQYF | TGTGCCAGCAGTCTCTACTTGGGGGGGACCCAGTACTTC | . | . | TRBJ2-5 | TRBV5-6
CASSRDRIGTGDEQYF | TGCGCCAGCAGCCGAGATCGTATCGGGACAGGGGACGAGCAGTACTTC | TRBD1 | . | TRBJ2-7 | TRBV5-1
CASLAQLNTEAFF | TGTGCCAGCTTAGCTCAGCTGAACACTGAAGCTTTCTTT | . | . | TRBJ1-1 | TRBV7-2
CASSQGTSTDTQYF | TGCGCCAGCAGCCAAGGTACTAGCACAGATACGCAGTATTTT | . | . | TRBJ2-3 | TRBV4-3
CASSLDGRTSYEQYF | TGTGCCAGCAGCTTAGACGGGAGGACCTCCTACGAGCAGTACTTC | TRBD2 | few | TRBJ2-7 | TRBV7-2
CASSQSTGSYGYTF | TGTGCCAGCAGCCAGTCGACAGGTTCCTATGGCTACACCTTC | . | . | TRBJ1-2 | TRBV3-1/TRBV3-2
CASSQFWSSGDNEQFF | TGTGCCAGCAGCCAATTTTGGTCTAGCGGGGACAATGAGCAGTTCTTC | TRBD2 | . | TRBJ2-1 | TRBV3-1/TRBV3-2
CASSISTSGTYEQYF | TGTGCCAGTAGTATAAGTACTAGCGGGACCTACGAGCAGTACTTC | TRBD2 | medium-sized | TRBJ2-7 | TRBV19
CASSPDGGRGNTIYF | TGTGCCAGCAGCCCGGACGGCGGGCGGGGAAACACCATATATTTT | . | . | TRBJ1-3 | TRBV6-5
CASSQTSSGRATDTQYF | TGCGCCAGCAGCCAAACTTCTAGCGGGAGGGCCACAGATACGCAGTATTTT | TRBD2 | . | TRBJ2-3 | TRBV4-1
CASSQLYRGRKGGELFF | TGTGCCAGCAGCCAACTTTACAGGGGGCGGAAAGGAGGGGAGCTGTTTTTT | TRBD1 | . | TRBJ2-2 | TRBV3-1/TRBV3-2
CASRRTSGSSNEQFF | TGTGCCAGTAGGAGGACTAGCGGGAGCTCAAATGAGCAGTTCTTC | TRBD2 | . | TRBJ2-1 | TRBV19
CASSDLVWGGYF | TGTGCCAGCAGTGATTTGGTGTGGGGGGGGTACTTC | TRBD2 | . | TRBJ2-5 | TRBV6-1
CASSQDRSGRSYEQYF | TGCGCCAGCAGCCAAGATCGCAGCGGGAGGTCCTACGAGCAGTACTTC | TRBD2 | . | TRBJ2-7 | TRBV4-1
CSAAGTSGLTDTQYF | TGCAGCGCCGCCGGGACTAGCGGGCTCACAGATACGCAGTATTTT | TRBD2 | . | TRBJ2-3 | TRBV29-1
CASSFMGQNEKLFF | TGTGCCAGCAGCTTCATGGGGCAGAATGAAAAACTGTTTTTT | . | . | TRBJ1-4 | TRBV7-9
CASRQFRDRDGDEQYF | TGTGCCAGCAGACAATTCCGGGACAGGGATGGTGACGAGCAGTACTTC | TRBD1 | . | TRBJ2-7 | TRBV3-1/TRBV3-2
CARSRPRQVGNTIYF | TGTGCCAGAAGCCGCCCTCGACAGGTCGGAAACACCATATATTTT | . | . | TRBJ1-3 | TRBV5-3
CASSQEPPVYGYTF | TGTGCCAGCAGCCAAGAGCCCCCGGTATATGGCTACACCTTC | . | . | TRBJ1-2 | TRBV3-1/TRBV3-2
CASNEAIGGYEQFF | TGTGCCAGCAACGAAGCTATAGGGGGCTATGAGCAGTTCTTC | TRBD1 | once | TRBJ2-1 | TRBV3-1/TRBV3-2
CASSLLGGRPNEQFF | TGCGCCAGCAGCTTACTCGGAGGTAGGCCCAATGAGCAGTTCTTC | . | . | TRBJ2-1 | TRBV5-1
CASSEVGRETQYF | TGTGCCAGCAGTGAAGTGGGGAGGGAGACCCAGTACTTC | . | . | TRBJ2-5 | TRBV2
CASSPGLAGNTDTQYF | TGCGCCAGCAGCCCGGGACTAGCGGGAAACACAGATACGCAGTATTTT | TRBD2 | . | TRBJ2-3 | TRBV5-1
CASSLNQQPQHF | TGTGCCAGCAGTTTAAATCAGCAGCCCCAGCATTTT | . | . | TRBJ1-5 | TRBV12-3/TRBV12-4
CASSEATGTVASTQYF | TGTGCCAGCAGTGAAGCAACCGGGACAGTCGCCTCGACCCAGTACTTC | TRBD1 | . | TRBJ2-5 | TRBV2
CASLADRPSYEQYF | TGTGCCAGTTTGGCGGACAGGCCCTCCTACGAGCAGTACTTC | TRBD1 | . | TRBJ2-7 | TRBV6-5
CSASGGGSTGTDTQYF | TGCAGTGCTAGTGGGGGCGGGAGTACCGGCACAGATACGCAGTATTTT | . | . | TRBJ2-3 | TRBV20-1